The text below deals with one T cell receptor beta chain. These data come from a study of monozygotic twins with inflammatory bowel disease. The CDR3 contains 15 residues. Germline V gene sequence: CDR1 DFQATT, CDR2 SNEGSKA (reference sequence). TCRdb re-called the 5' RACE reads and shows each CDR3 protein once, DNA omitted. Seen in this sample are 420,000 or so distinct CDR3 sequences; the ten most common clones hold under 3%. The clonotype originates from a human donor with ulcerative colitis or Crohn's disease, or a healthy co-twin of an affected twin (not recorded which). This chain uses TRBV20-1 with TRBJ1-1; the D call of TRBD1 rests on TCRdb alone, since no DNA is present to check it. Sequencing was done on a sample of blood. This CDR3 reads CSASGNRVFGAEAFF.